This TCR beta chain was retrieved from a study of blood T cells in healthy people across ages. Study results and limitations: Unsorted PBMCs prevented conclusive naive versus antigen-experienced comparison.

Germline CDR1 reads SQVTM; CDR2 reads ANQGSEA. This CDR3 contains 13 residues. The V end lost 6 bases, the J end lost 3 bases, and 15 bases lay between the germline ends. It was with a sample-barcoded 5' primer and a J-beta primer mix that a second PCR of about 7 to 12 cycles was run. TCRdb re-analysed the 5' RACE reads in MiXCR, keeping a single row per CDR3 protein. The sample shows more than 700,000 distinct CDR3 sequences, 53% of them seen only once. The draw of peripheral blood yielded approximately 11 milliliters from each donor. Worth noting for this clonotype: The antigen is undetermined.

This sequence joins TRBV29-1 and TRBJ2-7; unclear D gene. The sequenced sample consisted of blood. The receptor was derived from a man older than 75 in good health. The chain's CDR3 is CSVRRQAGYEQYF. The CDR3 DNA sequence: TGCAGCGTCCGAAGGCAAGCAGGCTACGAGCAGTACTTC.